The 10 T cell receptor beta chains given below trace back to one sample, sequenced in a study of T cell responses to AZD1222 COVID-19 vaccine. The protocol was immunoSEQ multiplex PCR, while the TCRdb copy is restricted to in-frame clones and leaves out a portion. The sample lists tens of thousands of clones; around 86% were seen once. This material consisted of peripheral blood, taken on day 0 of AZD1222 vaccination. The receptors stem from an adult in good health.

J is TRBJ2-7 and V is TRBV7-8, with 7 bases aligning to TRBD1. Germline-derived CDR1 and CDR2 are SGHVS and FQNEAQ. The ends lost 4 bases at V and 0 bases at J; junction bases unmatched: 6. The CDR3 loop spans 15 amino acids. CDR3 amino acids: CASSSIQGRSYEQYF. DNA of the CDR3: TGTGCCAGCAGCTCAATACAGGGGCGCTCCTACGAGCAGTACTTC.

The chain combines TRBV30 with TRBJ2-2; D is possibly TRBD2 (5 bases). Trimming cost V 2 bases and J 5 bases, with 12 bases left between them. The germline gives CDR1 GTSNPN, CDR2 SVGIG (reference sequence). The length of the CDR3 is 14 residues. CDR3 region: CAWSSGDKTGELFF. CDR3 nucleotides: TGTGCCTGGAGTTCCGGGGATAAAACCGGGGAGCTGTTTTTT.

The rearrangement joins TRBV3-1 (or the pseudogene TRBV3-2) to TRBJ2-7; the D gene is possibly TRBD2 (6 bases). Trimming pared 0 bases from V and 3 bases from J, leaving 15 bases between. Germline loops: CDR1 LGHDT, CDR2 YNNKEL (reference sequence). The CDR3 is 16 residues long. As DNA, the CDR3 is TGTGCCAGCAGCCAAGATCTCGGTGCGGGAAACTACGAGCAGTACTTC. Translated, it gives CASSQDLGAGNYEQYF.

The CDR3 bases are TGTGCCAGCAGCCAGAGCGGGGGGGTCTACAATGAGCAGTTCTTC. This translates into CASSQSGGVYNEQFF. The chain employs TRBV6-5 and TRBJ2-1; 10 bases align to TRBD2. The CDR3 covers 15 residues. Germline CDR1 MNHEY, CDR2 SVGAGI. With 6 bases clipped from V and 3 bases from J, the junction kept 5 bases outside the gene matches.

The chain uses TRBV4-1 and TRBJ1-4, with D possibly matching TRBD1 (5 bases). The CDR3 contains 13 residues. CDR1 and CDR2 (germline): MGHRA, YSYEKL. The ends were cut back, 3 bases at V and 8 bases at J, with 10 bases in the middle. CDR3 DNA: TGCGCCAGCAGCCACTGGGACGCCGAAAAACTGTTTTTT. This encodes CASSHWDAEKLFF.

This clone came up once. This sequence joins TRBV4-1 and TRBJ2-3; D is possibly TRBD2 (6 bases). Trimming pared 0 bases from V and 7 bases from J, leaving 17 bases between. The germline CDR1 and CDR2 sequences are MGHRA and YSYEKL. This CDR3 is built from 16 residues. CDR3 nucleotides: TGCGCCAGCAGCCAAGATCGGCTCTGGGGGGTGAATACGCAGTATTTT. Translation: CASSQDRLWGVNTQYF.

This chain connects TRBV28 to TRBJ2-7; 8 bases line up with TRBD1. The CDR3 loop spans 13 amino acids. Germline V gives CDR1 MDHEN, CDR2 SYDVKM. V gave up 2 bases and J gave up 5 bases; unmatched junction bases: 2. In DNA form, the CDR3 reads TGTGCCAGCAGTTTACAGGGGGCCCACGAGCAGTACTTC. Translating it yields CASSLQGAHEQYF.

This clone has a single count. J is TRBJ2-5 and V is TRBV30; D perhaps matches TRBD1 (6 bases). Looked up from germline, CDR1 is GTSNPN and CDR2 is SVGIG (reference sequence). The germline V and J ends were trimmed by 0 bases and 5 bases, with 16 bases remaining between them. This CDR3 comprises 15 residues. The CDR3 protein is CAWSVGVSRGETQYF. The CDR3 DNA sequence: TGTGCCTGGAGTGTAGGAGTCTCAAGGGGGGAGACCCAGTACTTC.

The V and J genes are TRBV10-3 and TRBJ1-6; possible D gene TRBD1, 6 bases. Germline CDR1 ENHRY, CDR2 SYGVKD. The CDR3 is made up of 15 amino acids. V lost 4 bases to trimming and J lost 7 bases, with 14 bases between them. CDR3 sequence reads: CAISVGGQGNSPLHF. CDR3 sequence (DNA): TGTGCCATCAGTGTCGGGGGCCAGGGAAATTCACCCCTCCACTTT.

The V call is TRBV30, the J call TRBJ1-6; TRBD1 aligns across 9 bases. The germline gives CDR1 GTSNPN, CDR2 SVGIG (reference sequence). The J segment lost 5 bases and the V segment lost 4 bases, leaving 6 bases of the junction unmatched. CDR3 length: 15 residues. The CDR3 spells CAWTFRDRDNSPLHF. CDR3 bases: TGTGCCTGGACTTTCCGGGACAGGGATAATTCACCCCTCCACTTT.